The sequence of this TCR beta chain was determined in a study of blood T cell repertoires in COVID-19. Study as a whole: Sample material is recorded as cDNA or gDNA derived from T cells, B-cell-depleted T cells, or PBMCs.

Clones were sequenced by immunoSEQ multiplex PCR, and TCRdb holds only the in-frame ones, with some missing. Of more than 85,000 clones in the sample, roughly 90% were seen once. The CDR3 is 15 amino acids. From germline, CDR1 is SGHDT and CDR2 YYEEEE. Trimming at V came to 4 bases and at J to 2 bases, leaving 7 bases not matched to a gene. Sequencing was carried out using peripheral blood. This chain links TRBV5-6 with TRBJ2-3, with TRBD2 matching over 7 bases. This receptor was obtained from a woman aged 60-75 years with acute or convalescent COVID-19. The CDR3 DNA is TGTGCCAGCAGCGGAGGGGACTATTTCACAGATACGCAGTATTTT. Residues: CASSGGDYFTDTQYF. Drawing the rest from reference TRBV5-6 and TRBJ2-3, the complete variable domain is DAGVTQSPTHLIKTRGQQVTLRCSPKSGHDTVSWYQQALGQGPQFIFQYYEEEERQRGNFPDRFSGHQFPNYSSELNVNALLLGDSALYLCASSGGDYFTDTQYFGPGTRLTVL.